Detailed here is one TCR beta chain. The antigen is unknown. From blood CD8+ and CD4+ T cells, the TCR beta chain was sequenced. After extraction with the RNeasy kit, 0.5 to 1 ug of the RNA was reverse transcribed using random hexamers. The method of amplification for TCR beta CDR3 was immunoSEQ multiplex PCR, covering 54 Vbeta and 13 Jbeta. TCRdb recomputed calls from the immunoSEQ multiplex PCR reads with MiXCR, one row per CDR3 protein. Of approximately 70,000 distinct CDR3 sequences listed, 96% were seen once; the top ten hold over 0.09%. Per germline, CDR1 SNHLY and CDR2 FYNNEI. The CDR3 totals 13 residues. V dropped 6 bases and J dropped 5 bases, with 13 bases sitting between them. These data come from a study of CD8 T cells in Susac syndrome. Notes on the study in general: It was acknowledged in the study that the number of individuals who were included in its TCR sequencing and HLA analysis was relatively small.

V gene TRBV2 combines with J gene TRBJ2-5; D assignment may be TRBD1 or TRBD2 (5 bases each). Sequenced sample: CD4+ T cells from PBMCs. This TCR was recovered from a human donor with multiple sclerosis. The CDR3 DNA follows: TGTGCCAGCAGGCAGGGACCCCGGGAGACCCAGTACTTC. Amino acid sequence: CASRQGPRETQYF.